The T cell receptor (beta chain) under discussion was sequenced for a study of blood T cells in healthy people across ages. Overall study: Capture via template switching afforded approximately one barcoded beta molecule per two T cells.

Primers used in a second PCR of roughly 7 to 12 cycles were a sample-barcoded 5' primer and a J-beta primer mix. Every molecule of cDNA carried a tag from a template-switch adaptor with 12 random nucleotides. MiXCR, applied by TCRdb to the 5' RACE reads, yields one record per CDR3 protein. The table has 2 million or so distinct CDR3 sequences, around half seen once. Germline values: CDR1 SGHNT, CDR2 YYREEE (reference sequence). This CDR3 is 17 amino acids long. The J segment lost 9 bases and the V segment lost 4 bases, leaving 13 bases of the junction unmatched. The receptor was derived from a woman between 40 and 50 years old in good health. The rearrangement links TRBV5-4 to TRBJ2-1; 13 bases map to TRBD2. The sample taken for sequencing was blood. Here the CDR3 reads CASSGWTSGGGYGEQFF. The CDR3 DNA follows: TGTGCCAGCAGCGGCTGGACTAGCGGGGGAGGGTACGGTGAGCAGTTCTTC.